This entry features one T cell receptor beta chain sequence. It was with 60 Vbeta and 13 Jbeta primers that the PCR ran. Sequencing was performed with immunoSEQ multiplex PCR; in TCRdb, only in-frame clones are kept and a portion is missing. The repertoire holds about 190,000 clones, more than 75% seen once, with around 1.6% in the top ten. The sample comes from a study of cytomegalovirus exposure and HLA in healthy donors. Sequencing used PBMCs. The receptor comes from a woman in her forties or fifties in good health and CMV-seronegative.

Written as DNA, the CDR3 is TGTGCCAGCAGCTCGGGACTAGCGGCCACCGAGCAGTACTTC. Amino acid sequence: CASSSGLAATEQYF. The chain joins TRBV7-6 to TRBJ2-7; 11 positions match TRBD2. The CDR3 contains 14 residues. V lost 4 bases, J lost 6 bases, and 5 bases stayed unmatched. The germline gives CDR1 SGHVS, CDR2 FNYEAQ.